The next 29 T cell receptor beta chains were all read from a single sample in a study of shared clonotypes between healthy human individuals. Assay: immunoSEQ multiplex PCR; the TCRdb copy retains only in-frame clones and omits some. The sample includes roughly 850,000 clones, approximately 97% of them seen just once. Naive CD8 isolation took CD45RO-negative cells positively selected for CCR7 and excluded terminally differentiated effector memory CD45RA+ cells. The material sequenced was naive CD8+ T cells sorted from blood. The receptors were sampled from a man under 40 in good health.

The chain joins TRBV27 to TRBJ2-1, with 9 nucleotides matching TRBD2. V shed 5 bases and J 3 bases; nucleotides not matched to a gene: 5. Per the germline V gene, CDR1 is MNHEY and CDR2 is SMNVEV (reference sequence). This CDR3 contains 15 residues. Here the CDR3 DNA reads TGTGCCAGCAGTCCACGGACTAGCGACTACAATGAGCAGTTCTTC. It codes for CASSPRTSDYNEQFF.

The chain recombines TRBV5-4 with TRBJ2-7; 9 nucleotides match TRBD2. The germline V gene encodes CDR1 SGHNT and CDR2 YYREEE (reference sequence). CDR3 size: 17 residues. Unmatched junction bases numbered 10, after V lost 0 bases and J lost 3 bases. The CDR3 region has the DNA TGTGCCAGCAGCTTGGCCTCACTAGCGGGCGACTTCTACGAGCAGTACTTC. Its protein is CASSLASLAGDFYEQYF.

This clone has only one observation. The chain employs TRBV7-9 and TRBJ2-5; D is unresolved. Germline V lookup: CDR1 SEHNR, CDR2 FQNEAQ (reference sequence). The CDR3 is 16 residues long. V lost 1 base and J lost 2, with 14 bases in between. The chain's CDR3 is CASSLVVVQMQETQYF. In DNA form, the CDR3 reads TGTGCCAGCAGCTTAGTTGTCGTTCAGATGCAAGAGACCCAGTACTTC.

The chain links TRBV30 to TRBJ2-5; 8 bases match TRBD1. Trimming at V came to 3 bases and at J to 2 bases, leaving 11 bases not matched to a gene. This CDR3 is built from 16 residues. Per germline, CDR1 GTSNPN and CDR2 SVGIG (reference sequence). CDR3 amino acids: CAWRDFQGAFQETQYF. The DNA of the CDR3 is TGTGCCTGGAGGGATTTTCAGGGGGCGTTTCAAGAGACCCAGTACTTC.

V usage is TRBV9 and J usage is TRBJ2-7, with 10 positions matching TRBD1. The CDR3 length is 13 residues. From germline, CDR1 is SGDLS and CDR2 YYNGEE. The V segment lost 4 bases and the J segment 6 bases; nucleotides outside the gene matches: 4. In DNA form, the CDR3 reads TGTGCCAGCAGCCCGGGACAGGGGAGCGAGCAGTACTTC. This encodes CASSPGQGSEQYF.

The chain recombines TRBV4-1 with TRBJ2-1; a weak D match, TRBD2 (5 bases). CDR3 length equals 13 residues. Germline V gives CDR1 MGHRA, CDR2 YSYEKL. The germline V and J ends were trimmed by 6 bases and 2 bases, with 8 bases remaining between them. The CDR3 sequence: CASSGGPYNEQFF. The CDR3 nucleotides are TGCGCCAGCAGTGGCGGGCCCTACAATGAGCAGTTCTTC.

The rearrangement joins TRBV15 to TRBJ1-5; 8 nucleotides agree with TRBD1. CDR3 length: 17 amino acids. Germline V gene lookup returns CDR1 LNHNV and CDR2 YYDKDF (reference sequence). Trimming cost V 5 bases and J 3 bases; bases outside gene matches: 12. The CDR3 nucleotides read TGTGCCACCAGCTCCATTCCCTGGGACAGGCACAATCAGCCCCAGCATTTT. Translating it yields CATSSIPWDRHNQPQHF.

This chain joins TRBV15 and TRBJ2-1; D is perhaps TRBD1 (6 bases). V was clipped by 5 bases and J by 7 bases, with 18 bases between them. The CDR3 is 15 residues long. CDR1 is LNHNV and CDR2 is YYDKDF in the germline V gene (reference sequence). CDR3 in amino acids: CATSLGQSLGNEQFF. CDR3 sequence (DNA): TGTGCCACCAGCTTAGGACAGTCCTTGGGGAATGAGCAGTTCTTC.

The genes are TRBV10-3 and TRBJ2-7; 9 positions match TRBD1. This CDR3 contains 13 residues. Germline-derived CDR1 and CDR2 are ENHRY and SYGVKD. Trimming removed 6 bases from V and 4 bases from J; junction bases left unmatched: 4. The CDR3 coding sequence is TGTGCCATCAGGGCTGACAGGGGGTACGAGCAGTACTTC. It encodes CAIRADRGYEQYF.

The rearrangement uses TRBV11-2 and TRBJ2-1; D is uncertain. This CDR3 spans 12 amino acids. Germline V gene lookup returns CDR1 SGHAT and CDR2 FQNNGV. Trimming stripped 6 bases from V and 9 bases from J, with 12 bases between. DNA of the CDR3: TGTGCCAGCAGATACCCTAGTTTTGAGCAGTTCTTC. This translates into CASRYPSFEQFF.

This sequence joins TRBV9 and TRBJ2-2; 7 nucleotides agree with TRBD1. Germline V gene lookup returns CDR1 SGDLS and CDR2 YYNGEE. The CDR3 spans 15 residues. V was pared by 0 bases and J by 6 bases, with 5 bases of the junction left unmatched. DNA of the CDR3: TGTGCCAGCAGCGTAGCGGGTAGGGGGCCCGGGGAGCTGTTTTTT. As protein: CASSVAGRGPGELFF. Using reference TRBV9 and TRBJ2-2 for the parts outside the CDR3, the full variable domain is DSGVTQTPKHLITATGQRVTLRCSPRSGDLSVYWYQQSLDQGLQFLIQYYNGEERAKGNILERFSAQQFPDLHSELNLSSLELGDSALYFCASSVAGRGPGELFFGEGSRLTVL.

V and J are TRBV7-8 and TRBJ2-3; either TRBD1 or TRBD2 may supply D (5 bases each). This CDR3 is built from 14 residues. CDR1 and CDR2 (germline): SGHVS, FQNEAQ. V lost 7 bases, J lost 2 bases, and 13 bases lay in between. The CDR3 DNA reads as TGTGCCAGCATCCCTTGGGGGTTCACAGATACGCAGTATTTT. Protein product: CASIPWGFTDTQYF.

CDR3 DNA sequence: TGTGCCAGCAGTTACTCCGGGACTAGCGAGGAGACCCAGTACTTC. This sequence encodes CASSYSGTSEETQYF. This chain joins TRBV6-5 and TRBJ2-5, with 10 bases fitting TRBD2. With 0 bases clipped from V and 5 bases from J, the junction kept 3 bases outside the gene matches. The CDR3 is 15 amino acids. Germline loops: CDR1 MNHEY, CDR2 SVGAGI.

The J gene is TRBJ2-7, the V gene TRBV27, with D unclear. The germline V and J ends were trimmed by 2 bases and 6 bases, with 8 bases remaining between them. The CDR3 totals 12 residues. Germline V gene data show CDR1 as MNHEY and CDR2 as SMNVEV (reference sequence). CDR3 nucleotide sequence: TGTGCCAGCAGTTTACAACACGGCGAGCAGTACTTC. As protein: CASSLQHGEQYF.

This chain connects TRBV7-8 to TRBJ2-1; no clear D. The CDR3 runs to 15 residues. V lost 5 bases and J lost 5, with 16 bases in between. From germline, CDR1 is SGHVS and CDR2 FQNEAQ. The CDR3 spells CASSPDGLFDNEQFF. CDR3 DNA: TGTGCCAGCAGCCCCGACGGGTTATTTGACAATGAGCAGTTCTTC.

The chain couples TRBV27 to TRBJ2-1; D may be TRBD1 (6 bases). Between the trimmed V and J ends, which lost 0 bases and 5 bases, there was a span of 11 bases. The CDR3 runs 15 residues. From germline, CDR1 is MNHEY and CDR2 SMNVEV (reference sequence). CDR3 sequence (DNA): TGTGCCAGCAGTTTATCGACCAGGGGAAACAATGAGCAGTTCTTC. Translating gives CASSLSTRGNNEQFF.

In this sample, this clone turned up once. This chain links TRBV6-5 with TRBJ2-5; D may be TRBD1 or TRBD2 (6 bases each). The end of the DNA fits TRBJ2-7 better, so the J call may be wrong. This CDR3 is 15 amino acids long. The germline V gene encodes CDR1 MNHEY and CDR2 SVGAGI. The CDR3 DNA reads TGTGCCAGCAGTGTAACAGGGACTTACTCCTACGAGCAGTACTTC. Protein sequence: CASSVTGTYSYEQYF.

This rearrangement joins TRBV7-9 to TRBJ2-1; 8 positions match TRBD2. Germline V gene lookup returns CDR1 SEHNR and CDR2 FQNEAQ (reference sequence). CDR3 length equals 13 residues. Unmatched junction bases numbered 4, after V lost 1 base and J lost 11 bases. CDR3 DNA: TGTGCCAGCAGCTTAGGGACTAGCCCCCAGCAGTTCTTC. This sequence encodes CASSLGTSPQQFF.

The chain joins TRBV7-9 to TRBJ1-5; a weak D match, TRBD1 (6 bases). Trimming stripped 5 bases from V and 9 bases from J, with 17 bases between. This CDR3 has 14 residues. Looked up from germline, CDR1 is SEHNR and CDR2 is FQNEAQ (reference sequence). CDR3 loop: CASSTGTPGRPQHF. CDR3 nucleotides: TGTGCCAGCAGCACAGGGACCCCCGGTCGGCCCCAGCATTTT.

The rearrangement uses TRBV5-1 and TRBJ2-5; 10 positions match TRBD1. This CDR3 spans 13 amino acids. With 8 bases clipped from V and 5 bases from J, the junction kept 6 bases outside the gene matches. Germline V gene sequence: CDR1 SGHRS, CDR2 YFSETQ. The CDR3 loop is CASSTGGAETQYF. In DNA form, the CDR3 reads TGCGCCAGTTCGACAGGGGGCGCGGAGACCCAGTACTTC.

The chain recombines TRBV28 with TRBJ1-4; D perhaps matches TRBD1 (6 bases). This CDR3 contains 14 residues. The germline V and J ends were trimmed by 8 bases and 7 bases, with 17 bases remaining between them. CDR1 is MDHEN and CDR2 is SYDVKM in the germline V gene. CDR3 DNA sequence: TGTGCCAGCGGATATCGGGACAATGCTGAAAAACTGTTTTTT. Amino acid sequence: CASGYRDNAEKLFF.

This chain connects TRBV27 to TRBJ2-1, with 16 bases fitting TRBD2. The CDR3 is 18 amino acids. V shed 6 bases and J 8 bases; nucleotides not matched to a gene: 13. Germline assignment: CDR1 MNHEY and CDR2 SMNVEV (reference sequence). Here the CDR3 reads CASSPTGLAGGGSYEQFF. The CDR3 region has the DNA TGTGCCAGCAGCCCAACGGGACTAGCGGGAGGGGGTAGCTATGAGCAGTTCTTC.

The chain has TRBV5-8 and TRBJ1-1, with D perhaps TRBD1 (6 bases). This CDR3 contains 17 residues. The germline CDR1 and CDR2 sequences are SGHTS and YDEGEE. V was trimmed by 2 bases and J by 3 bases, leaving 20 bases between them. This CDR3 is CASSFRWGALRDTEAFF. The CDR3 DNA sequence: TGTGCCAGCAGCTTTAGATGGGGGGCGCTTAGGGACACTGAAGCTTTCTTT.

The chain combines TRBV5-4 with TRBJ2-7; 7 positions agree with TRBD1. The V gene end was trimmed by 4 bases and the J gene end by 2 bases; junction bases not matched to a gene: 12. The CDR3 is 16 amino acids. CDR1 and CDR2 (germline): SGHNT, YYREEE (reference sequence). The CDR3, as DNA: TGTGCCAGCAGCATGAATACAGGGGCGTGGGCCTACGAGCAGTACTTC. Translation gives CASSMNTGAWAYEQYF.

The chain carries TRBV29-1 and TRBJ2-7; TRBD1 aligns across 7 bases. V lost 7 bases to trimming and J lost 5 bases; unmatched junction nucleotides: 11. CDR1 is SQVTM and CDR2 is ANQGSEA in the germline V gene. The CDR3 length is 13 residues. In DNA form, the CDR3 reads TGCAGCGCGACCGGGACAGAGGGAAACGAGCAGTACTTC. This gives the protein CSATGTEGNEQYF.

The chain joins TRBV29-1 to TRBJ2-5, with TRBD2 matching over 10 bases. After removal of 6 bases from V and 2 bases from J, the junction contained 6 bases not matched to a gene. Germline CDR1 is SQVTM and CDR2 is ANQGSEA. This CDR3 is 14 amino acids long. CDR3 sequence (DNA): TGCAGCGTCTCAGGGACTAGCGTACAAGAGACCCAGTACTTC. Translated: CSVSGTSVQETQYF.

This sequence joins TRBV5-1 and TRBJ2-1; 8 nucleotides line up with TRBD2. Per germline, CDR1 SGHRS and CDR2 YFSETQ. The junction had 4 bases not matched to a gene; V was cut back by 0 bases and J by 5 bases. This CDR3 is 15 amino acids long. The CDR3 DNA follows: TGCGCCAGCAGCTTGGCTGTAGCGGGACACAATGAGCAGTTCTTC. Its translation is CASSLAVAGHNEQFF.

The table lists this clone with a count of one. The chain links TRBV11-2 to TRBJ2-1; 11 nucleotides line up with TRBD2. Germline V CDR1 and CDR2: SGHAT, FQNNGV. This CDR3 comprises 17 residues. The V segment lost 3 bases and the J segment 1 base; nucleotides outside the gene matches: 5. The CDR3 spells CASSFVAGGPSYNEQFF. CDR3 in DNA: TGTGCCAGCAGCTTTGTAGCGGGAGGGCCGTCCTACAATGAGCAGTTCTTC. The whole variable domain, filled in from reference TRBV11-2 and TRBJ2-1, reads EAGVAQSPRYKIIEKRQSVAFWCNPISGHATLYWYQQILGQGPKLLIQFQNNGVVDDSQLPKDRFSAERLKGVDSTLKIQPAKLEDSAVYLCASSFVAGGPSYNEQFFGPGTRLTVL.

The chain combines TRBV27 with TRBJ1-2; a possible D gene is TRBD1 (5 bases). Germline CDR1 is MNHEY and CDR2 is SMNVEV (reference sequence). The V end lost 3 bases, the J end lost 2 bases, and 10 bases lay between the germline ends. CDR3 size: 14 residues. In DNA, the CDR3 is TGTGCCAGCAGTTTCCAGGGAAACAACTATGGCTACACCTTC. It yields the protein CASSFQGNNYGYTF.